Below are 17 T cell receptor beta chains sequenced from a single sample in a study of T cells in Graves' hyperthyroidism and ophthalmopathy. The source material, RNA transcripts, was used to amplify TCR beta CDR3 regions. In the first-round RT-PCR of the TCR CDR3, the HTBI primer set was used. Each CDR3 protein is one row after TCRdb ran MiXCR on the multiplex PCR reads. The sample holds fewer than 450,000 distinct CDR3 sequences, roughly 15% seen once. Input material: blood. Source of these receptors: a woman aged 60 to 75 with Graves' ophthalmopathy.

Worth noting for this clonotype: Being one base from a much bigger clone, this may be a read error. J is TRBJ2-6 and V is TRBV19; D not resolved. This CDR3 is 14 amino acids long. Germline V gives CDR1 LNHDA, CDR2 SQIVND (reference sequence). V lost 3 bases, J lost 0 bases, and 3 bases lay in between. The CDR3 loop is CASSIGSGANVLTF. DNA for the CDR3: TGTGCCAGTAGTATTGGCTCTGGGGCCAACGTCCTGACTTTC.

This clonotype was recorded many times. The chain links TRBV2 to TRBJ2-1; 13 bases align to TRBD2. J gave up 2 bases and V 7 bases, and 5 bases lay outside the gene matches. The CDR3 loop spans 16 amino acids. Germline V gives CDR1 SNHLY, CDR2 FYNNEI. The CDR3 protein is CASTKGLAGTYNEQFF. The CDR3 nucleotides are TGTGCCAGCACTAAGGGACTAGCGGGGACCTACAATGAGCAGTTCTTC.

This chain's CDR3 is CASTQTEFNEQFF. In nucleotides, the CDR3 is TGTGCCAGCACCCAAACTGAATTCAATGAGCAGTTCTTC. This chain uses TRBV19 with TRBJ2-1; D remains unclear. Trimming stripped 9 bases from V and 6 bases from J, with 15 bases between. CDR1 and CDR2 from the germline V gene are LNHDA and SQIVND (reference sequence). The CDR3 is made up of 13 amino acids.

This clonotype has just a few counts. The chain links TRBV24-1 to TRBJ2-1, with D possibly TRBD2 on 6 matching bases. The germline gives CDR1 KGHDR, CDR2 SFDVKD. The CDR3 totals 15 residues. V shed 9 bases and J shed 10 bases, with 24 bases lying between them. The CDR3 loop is CATGDRLGGKHEQFF. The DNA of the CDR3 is TGTGCCACCGGAGATAGGCTCGGCGGGAAACACGAGCAGTTCTTC.

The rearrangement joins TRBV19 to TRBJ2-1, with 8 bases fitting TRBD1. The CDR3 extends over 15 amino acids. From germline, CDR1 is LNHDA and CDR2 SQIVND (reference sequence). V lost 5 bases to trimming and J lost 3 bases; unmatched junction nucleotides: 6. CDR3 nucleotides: TGTGCCAGTAGTCGAACAGGGGGGAACTACAATGAGCAGTTCTTC. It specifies CASSRTGGNYNEQFF.

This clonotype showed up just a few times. For the CDR3, the DNA is TGCGCCAGCAGTGATGGGGAGACCCAGTACTTC. Protein: CASSDGETQYF. This rearrangement joins TRBV10-1 to TRBJ2-5; D uncertain. Germline V lookup: CDR1 WNHNN, CDR2 SYGVQD (reference sequence). The CDR3 extends over 11 amino acids. V lost 3 bases, J lost 5 bases, and 4 bases lay in between.

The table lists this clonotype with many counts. CDR3 in DNA: TGTGCCAGCAGTGGAACAAACCGGGACATCAGCCCGTATAGCAATCAGCCCCAGCATTTT. Protein product: CASSGTNRDISPYSNQPQHF. V gene TRBV25-1 combines with J gene TRBJ1-5, with D tentatively TRBD1 (6 bases). This CDR3 has 20 residues. V lost 4 bases, J lost 0 bases, and 25 bases lay in between. The V gene's germline CDR1 is MGHDK and CDR2 SYGVNS.

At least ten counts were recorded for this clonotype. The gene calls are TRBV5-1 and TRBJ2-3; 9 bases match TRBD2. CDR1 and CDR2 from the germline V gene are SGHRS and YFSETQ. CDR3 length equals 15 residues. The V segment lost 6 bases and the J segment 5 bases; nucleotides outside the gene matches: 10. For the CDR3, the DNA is TGCGCCAGCAAAATAGCGGGAGAGCGAAGAGATACGCAGTATTTT. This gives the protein CASKIAGERRDTQYF.

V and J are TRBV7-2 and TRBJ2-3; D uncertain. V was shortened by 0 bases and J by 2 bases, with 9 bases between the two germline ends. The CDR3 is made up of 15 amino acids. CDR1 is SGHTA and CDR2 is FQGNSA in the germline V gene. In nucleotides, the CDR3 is TGTACCAGCAGCTTAGCGCCGAGCCCCACAGATACGCAGTATTTT. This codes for CTSSLAPSPTDTQYF.

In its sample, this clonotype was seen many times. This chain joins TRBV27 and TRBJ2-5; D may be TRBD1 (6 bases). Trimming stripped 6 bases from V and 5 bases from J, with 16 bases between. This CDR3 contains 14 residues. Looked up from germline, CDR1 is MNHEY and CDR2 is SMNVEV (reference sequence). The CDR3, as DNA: TGTGCCAGCAGCCCTAGAGGGGGACGGGAGACCCAGTACTTC. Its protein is CASSPRGGRETQYF.

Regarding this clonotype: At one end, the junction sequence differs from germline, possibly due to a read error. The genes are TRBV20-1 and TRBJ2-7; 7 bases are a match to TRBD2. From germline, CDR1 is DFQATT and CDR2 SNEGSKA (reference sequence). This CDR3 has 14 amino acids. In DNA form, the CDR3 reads TGCAGTGCTAGGATGGCGGGAGCCCCGGAGGAGCGGTACTTC. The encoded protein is CSARMAGAPEERYF.

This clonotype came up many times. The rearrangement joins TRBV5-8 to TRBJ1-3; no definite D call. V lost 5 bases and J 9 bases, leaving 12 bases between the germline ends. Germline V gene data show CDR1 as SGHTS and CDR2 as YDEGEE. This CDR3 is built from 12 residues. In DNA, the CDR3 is TGTGCCAGCAGAGACGGACGACGCACCATATATTTT. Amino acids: CASRDGRRTIYF.

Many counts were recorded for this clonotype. Here the CDR3 reads CASSLGLDKTQYF. DNA of the CDR3: TGTGCCAGCAGCTTGGGATTAGATAAGACCCAGTACTTC. The V and J genes are TRBV7-2 and TRBJ2-5, with D unclear. CDR1 is SGHTA, CDR2 FQGNSA, per germline. V was trimmed by 3 bases and J by 6 bases, leaving 11 bases between them. CDR3 length: 13 amino acids.

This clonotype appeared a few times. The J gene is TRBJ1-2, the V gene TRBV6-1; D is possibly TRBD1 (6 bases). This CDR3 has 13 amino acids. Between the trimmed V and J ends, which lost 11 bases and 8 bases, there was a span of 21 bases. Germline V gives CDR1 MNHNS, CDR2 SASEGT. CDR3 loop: CAVRDTGTTGYTF. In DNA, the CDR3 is TGTGCCGTCAGAGACACCGGGACAACGGGCTACACCTTC.

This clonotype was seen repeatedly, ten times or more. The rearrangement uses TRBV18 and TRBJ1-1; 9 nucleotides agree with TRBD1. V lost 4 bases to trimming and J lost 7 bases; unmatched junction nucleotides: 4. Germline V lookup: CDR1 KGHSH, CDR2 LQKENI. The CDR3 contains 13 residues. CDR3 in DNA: TGTGCCAGCTCACTACAGGGGGCCAATGAAGCTTTCTTT. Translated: CASSLQGANEAFF.

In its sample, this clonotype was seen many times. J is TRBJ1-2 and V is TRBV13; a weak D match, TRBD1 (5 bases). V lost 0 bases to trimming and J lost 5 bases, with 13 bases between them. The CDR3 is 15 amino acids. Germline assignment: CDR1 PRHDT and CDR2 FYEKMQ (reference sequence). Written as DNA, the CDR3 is TGTGCCAGCAGCTTAGGCATTGGGGGAGGATATGGCTACACCTTC. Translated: CASSLGIGGGYGYTF.

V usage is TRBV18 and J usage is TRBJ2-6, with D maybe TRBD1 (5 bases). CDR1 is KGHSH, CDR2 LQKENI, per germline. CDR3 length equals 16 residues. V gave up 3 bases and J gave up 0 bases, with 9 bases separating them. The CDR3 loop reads CASSPSTVSGANVLTF. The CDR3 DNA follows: TGTGCCAGCTCACCGTCGACAGTCTCTGGGGCCAACGTCCTGACTTTC. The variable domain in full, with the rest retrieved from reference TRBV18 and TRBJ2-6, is NAGVMQNPRHLVRRRGQEARLRCSPMKGHSHVYWYRQLPEEGLKFMVYLQKENIIDESGMPKERFSAEFPKEGPSILRIQQVVRGDSAAYFCASSPSTVSGANVLTFGAGSRLTVL.